Sequencing of this T cell receptor (beta chain) was carried out in a study of breast tumors, draining lymph nodes, adjacent tissues. TCRdb independently ran MiXCR on the multiplex PCR reads; one entry per CDR3 protein. This table has 150,000 to 200,000 distinct CDR3 sequences, about 30% appearing once. Breast cancer patients provided tissue from their axillary draining lymph nodes. Germline V gene sequence: CDR1 SGHNT, CDR2 YYREEE (reference sequence). V was cut by 3 bases and J by 8 bases, with 14 bases left in between. The CDR3 is 14 amino acids. This clonotype was counted ten times or more. The TCR sequence derives from a female donor with breast cancer. Some clones in this sample may be carry-over from other donors' samples. The sample taken for sequencing was axillary lymph node tissue. This chain joins TRBV5-4 and TRBJ1-4; the D gene is possibly TRBD1 (5 bases). The chain's CDR3 is CASSWRGSEEKLFF. The CDR3 DNA reads TGTGCCAGCAGCTGGAGGGGTAGCGAAGAAAAACTGTTTTTT. The full variable domain, with the rest looked up from reference TRBV5-4 and TRBJ1-4, is ETGVTQSPTHLIKTRGQQVTLRCSSQSGHNTVSWYQQALGQGPQFIFQYYREEENGRGNFPPRFSGLQFPNYSSELNVNALELDDSALYLCASSWRGSEEKLFFGSGTQLSVL.